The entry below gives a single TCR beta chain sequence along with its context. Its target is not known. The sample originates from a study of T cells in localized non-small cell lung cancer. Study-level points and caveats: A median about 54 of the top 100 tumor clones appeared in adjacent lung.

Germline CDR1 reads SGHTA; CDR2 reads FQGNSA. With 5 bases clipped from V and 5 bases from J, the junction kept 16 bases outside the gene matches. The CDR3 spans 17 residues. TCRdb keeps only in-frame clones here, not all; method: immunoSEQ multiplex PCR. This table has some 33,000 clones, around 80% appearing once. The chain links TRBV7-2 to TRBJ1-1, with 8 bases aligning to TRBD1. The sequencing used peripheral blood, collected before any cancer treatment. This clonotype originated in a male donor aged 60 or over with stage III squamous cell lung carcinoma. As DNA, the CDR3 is TGTGCCAGCAGCCCCCTTGGGCAGGGGGCCAGGACAACTGAAGCTTTCTTT. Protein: CASSPLGQGARTTEAFF.